This TCR beta chain was captured by sequencing in a study of CD8 T cell repertoires and HIV-1 epitope variants. Study overall: Twenty-five autologous and known Gag and Nef epitope variant peptides each stimulated T cells separately. Epitopes were three Gag families plus Nef HW9 and YT9. Enriched T cells were co-cultured with equal numbers of autologous T cell-negative antigen-presenting cells. The baseline condition was 1M T cells left uncultured.

Data came from immunoSEQ multiplex PCR; TCRdb stores just in-frame clones and leaves some out. The sample records thousands of clones, less than 75% being singletons. This clone was picked up one time. Its specificity is unknown. The CDR3 is 19 amino acids. Germline V gene data show CDR1 as MGHRA and CDR2 as YSYEKL. V was cut by 4 bases and J by 0 bases, with 21 bases left in between. The chain uses TRBV4-1 and TRBJ1-4; tentative D call: TRBD1 (6 bases). Sequences were obtained from cultured CD8+ T cells derived from PBMCs. The receptor's source is a male donor with HIV. For the CDR3, the DNA is TGCGCCAGCAGCCGAACACAGGGAGGGTTAGGTTCAACTAATGAAAAACTGTTTTTT. Encoded protein: CASSRTQGGLGSTNEKLFF.